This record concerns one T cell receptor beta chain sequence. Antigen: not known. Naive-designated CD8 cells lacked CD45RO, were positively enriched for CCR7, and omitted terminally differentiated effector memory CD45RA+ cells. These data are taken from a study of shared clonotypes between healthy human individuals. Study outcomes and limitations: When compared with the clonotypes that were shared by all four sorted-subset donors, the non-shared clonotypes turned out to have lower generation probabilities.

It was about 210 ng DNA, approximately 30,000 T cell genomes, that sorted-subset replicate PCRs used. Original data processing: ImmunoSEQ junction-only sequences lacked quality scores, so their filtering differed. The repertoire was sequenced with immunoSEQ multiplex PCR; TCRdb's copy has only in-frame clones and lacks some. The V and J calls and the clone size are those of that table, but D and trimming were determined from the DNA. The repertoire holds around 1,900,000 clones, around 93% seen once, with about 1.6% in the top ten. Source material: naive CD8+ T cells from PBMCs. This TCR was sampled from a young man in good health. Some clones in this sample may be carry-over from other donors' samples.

CDR3 protein: CATSRDGGPSYEQYF. In DNA, the CDR3 is TGTGCCACCAGCAGAGATGGGGGGCCTTCATACGAGCAGTACTTC. This chain uses TRBV15 with TRBJ2-7; D might be TRBD1 or TRBD2, each matching 6 bases. Trimming cost V 0 bases and J 4 bases, with 13 bases left between them. The CDR3 covers 15 residues. Germline V lookup: CDR1 LNHNV, CDR2 YYDKDF (reference sequence).